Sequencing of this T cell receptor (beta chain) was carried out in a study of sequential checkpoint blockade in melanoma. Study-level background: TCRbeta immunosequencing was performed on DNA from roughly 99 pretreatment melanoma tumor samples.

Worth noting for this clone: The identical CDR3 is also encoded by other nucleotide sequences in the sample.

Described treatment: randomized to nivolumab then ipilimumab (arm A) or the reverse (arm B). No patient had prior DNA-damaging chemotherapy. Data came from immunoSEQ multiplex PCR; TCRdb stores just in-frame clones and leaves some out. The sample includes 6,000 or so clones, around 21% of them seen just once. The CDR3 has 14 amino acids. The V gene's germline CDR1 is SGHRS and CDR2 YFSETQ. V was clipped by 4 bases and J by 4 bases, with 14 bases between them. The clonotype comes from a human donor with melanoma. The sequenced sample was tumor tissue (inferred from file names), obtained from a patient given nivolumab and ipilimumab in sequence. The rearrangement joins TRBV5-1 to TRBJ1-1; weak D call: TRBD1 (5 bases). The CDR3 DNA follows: TGCGCCAGCAGCCCTTCGGGGGGGAGCACTGAAGCTTTCTTT. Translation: CASSPSGGSTEAFF.